The text below deals with one T cell receptor (beta chain). This specimen comes from a study of blood T cell repertoires in COVID-19. Cohort allocation depended upon clinical history that participants reported. The germline CDR1 and CDR2 sequences are SGHRS and YFSETQ. V was pared by 1 base and J by 3 bases, with 11 bases between. CDR3 length equals 15 residues. How the authors handled the data: Nucleated cell counts were estimated from reference gene primer amplification. Libraries were prepared by immunoSEQ multiplex PCR; TCRdb keeps only in-frame clonotypes and omits some of them. The DNA gave D and trimming, while V, J and clone size come from that table. The sample contains some 300,000 clones, nearly 90% of which appear only once.

The genes are TRBV5-1 and TRBJ2-1, with D perhaps matching TRBD2 (6 bases). This receptor was taken from a woman in her fifties or sixties who had been exposed to COVID-19. The material sequenced was PBMCs or T cells enriched from blood (not recorded which). The CDR3 protein is CASSLSLAIYNEQFF. As DNA, the CDR3 is TGCGCCAGCAGCTTGAGTCTAGCGATCTACAATGAGCAGTTCTTC.